Described below is a single TCR beta chain sequence and its context. Sequencing of unsorted PBMC DNA was carried out using ten immunoSEQ deep assay plates. Profiling relied on immunoSEQ multiplex PCR, and the TCRdb table lists in-frame clones only, not all of them. The table shows about 490,000 clones, with over 65% occurring only once. CDR3 length equals 14 residues. Looked up from germline, CDR1 is SGHRS and CDR2 is YFSETQ. V shed 0 bases, J shed 9 bases, and the junction held 4 bases outside the gene matches. These data originate in a study of shared clonotypes between healthy human individuals. The source is a woman aged 40 to 49 in good health. Some clones in this sample may be carry-over from other donors' samples. The chain carries TRBV5-1 and TRBJ2-1; 9 bases match TRBD1. Sequencing was performed on PBMCs. DNA of the CDR3: TGCGCCAGCAGCTTGGGGACAGGGGAAGGTGAGCAGTTCTTC. Residues: CASSLGTGEGEQFF.